What follows describes a single T cell receptor (beta chain). The CDR3 has 14 residues. Trimming removed 1 base at V and 8 bases at J, with 16 bases between. Germline CDR1 is GTSNPN and CDR2 is SVGIG (reference sequence). Sorted subsets were amplified in replicate PCRs using approximately 0.2 ug DNA, approximately 30,000 T cell genomes. Method: immunoSEQ multiplex PCR; TCRdb's copy keeps in-frame clones and lacks some. This sample yields roughly 2.6 million clones, of which more than 90% are seen a single time; around 0.14% belongs to the top ten. The data were taken from a study of shared clonotypes between healthy human individuals.

The rearrangement links TRBV30 to TRBJ2-3; the D gene is possibly TRBD2 (5 bases). This clonotype was sampled from a young man in good health. Sequenced input: naive CD4+ T cells sorted from blood. Subset noted: CD45RA+ positively selected. The DNA for the CDR3 is TGTGCCTGGAGTGGGACTGGCGCCGGTGGTACGCAGTATTTT. Protein: CAWSGTGAGGTQYF.